The 5 T cell receptor beta chains listed next were all sequenced from one sample in a study of identifying expanded T cells in peripheral blood. The table came from immunoSEQ multiplex PCR; TCRdb's copy has only in-frame clones and leaves some out. The sample comprises 95,000 to 100,000 clones, roughly 85% of which are singletons, and roughly a sixth rests with the top ten. Sequencing input: blood. All receptors come from a person aged 18 to 75 in good health.

V usage is TRBV4-3 and J usage is TRBJ1-2; 7 nucleotides match TRBD1. V was pared by 5 bases and J by 3 bases, with 6 bases of the junction left unmatched. The CDR3 has 14 amino acids. The germline CDR1 and CDR2 sequences are LGHNA and YSLEER. As DNA, the CDR3 is TGCGCCAGCAGCGAACGACAGGGTTACTATGGCTACACCTTC. Its protein is CASSERQGYYGYTF.

The V and J genes are TRBV9 and TRBJ2-2; tentative D call: TRBD2 (6 bases). The CDR3 consists of 14 residues. V lost 1 base, J lost 6 bases, and 10 bases lay in between. The germline CDR1 and CDR2 sequences are SGDLS and YYNGEE. The DNA of the CDR3 is TGTGCCAGCAGCGTACATGGAGGGCCCGGGGAGCTGTTTTTT. Amino acid sequence: CASSVHGGPGELFF. The full variable domain, with the rest looked up from reference TRBV9 and TRBJ2-2, is DSGVTQTPKHLITATGQRVTLRCSPRSGDLSVYWYQQSLDQGLQFLIQYYNGEERAKGNILERFSAQQFPDLHSELNLSSLELGDSALYFCASSVHGGPGELFFGEGSRLTVL.

This chain links TRBV5-1 with TRBJ2-7; D is possibly TRBD1 (6 bases). Deletions cut 1 base from V and 6 bases from J, with 14 bases between. This CDR3 has 14 amino acids. Germline V gene lookup returns CDR1 SGHRS and CDR2 YFSETQ. The CDR3 region is CASSLTGSRAEQYF. CDR3 nucleotide sequence: TGCGCCAGCAGCTTGACAGGGTCCAGGGCCGAGCAGTACTTC.

This clone appeared once. The genes are TRBV19 and TRBJ2-7, with D maybe TRBD2 (7 bases). The germline gives CDR1 LNHDA, CDR2 SQIVND (reference sequence). Trimming removed 7 bases at V and 5 bases at J, with 18 bases between. The CDR3 sequence is 14 residues long. CDR3 protein: CASTFRGGSDEQYF. CDR3 DNA: TGTGCCAGTACATTCCGCGGGGGCAGCGACGAGCAGTACTTC.

This chain links TRBV6-1 with TRBJ2-1, with TRBD1 as a possible D gene (6 bases). The V gene's germline CDR1 is MNHNS and CDR2 SASEGT. The CDR3 is 14 amino acids. V gave up 6 bases and J gave up 4 bases, with 13 bases separating them. The DNA for the CDR3 is TGTGCCAGCAGATCCGGACAGAGTTACAATGAGCAGTTCTTC. Translating it yields CASRSGQSYNEQFF.